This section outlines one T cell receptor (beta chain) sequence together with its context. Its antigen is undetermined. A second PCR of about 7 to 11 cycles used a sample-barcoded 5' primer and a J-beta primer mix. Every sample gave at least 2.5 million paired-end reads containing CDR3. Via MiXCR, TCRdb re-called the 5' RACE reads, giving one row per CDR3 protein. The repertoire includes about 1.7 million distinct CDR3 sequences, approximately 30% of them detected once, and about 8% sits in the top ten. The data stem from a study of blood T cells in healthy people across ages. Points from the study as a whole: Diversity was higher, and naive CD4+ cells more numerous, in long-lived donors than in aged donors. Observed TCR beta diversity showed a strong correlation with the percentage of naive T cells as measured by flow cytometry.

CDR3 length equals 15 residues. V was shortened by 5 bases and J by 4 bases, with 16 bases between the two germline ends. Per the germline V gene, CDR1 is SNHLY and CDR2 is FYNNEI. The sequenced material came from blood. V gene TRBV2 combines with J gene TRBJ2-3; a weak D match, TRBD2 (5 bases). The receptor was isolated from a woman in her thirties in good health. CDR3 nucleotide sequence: TGTGCCAGCAGTATAAGGCAGCCGAGGGCAGATACGCAGTATTTT. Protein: CASSIRQPRADTQYF.